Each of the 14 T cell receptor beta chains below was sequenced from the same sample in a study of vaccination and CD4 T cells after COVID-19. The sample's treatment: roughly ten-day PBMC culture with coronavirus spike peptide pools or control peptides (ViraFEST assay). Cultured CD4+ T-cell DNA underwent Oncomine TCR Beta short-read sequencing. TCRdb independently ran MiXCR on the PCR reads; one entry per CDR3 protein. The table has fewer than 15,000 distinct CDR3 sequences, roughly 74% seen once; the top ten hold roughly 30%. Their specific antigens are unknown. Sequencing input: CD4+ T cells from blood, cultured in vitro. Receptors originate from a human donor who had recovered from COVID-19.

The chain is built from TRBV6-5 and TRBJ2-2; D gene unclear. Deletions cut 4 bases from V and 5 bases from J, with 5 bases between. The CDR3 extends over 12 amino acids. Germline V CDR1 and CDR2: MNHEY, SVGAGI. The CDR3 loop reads CASSLSTGELFF. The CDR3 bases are TGTGCCAGCAGTTTGTCGACCGGGGAGCTGTTTTTT.

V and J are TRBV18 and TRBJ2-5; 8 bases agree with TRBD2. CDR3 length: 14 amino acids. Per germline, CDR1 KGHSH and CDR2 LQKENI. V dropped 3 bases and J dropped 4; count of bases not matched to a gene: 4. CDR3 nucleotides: TGTGCCAGCTCACCCAGGGCGGGAGGAGAGACCCAGTACTTC. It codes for CASSPRAGGETQYF.

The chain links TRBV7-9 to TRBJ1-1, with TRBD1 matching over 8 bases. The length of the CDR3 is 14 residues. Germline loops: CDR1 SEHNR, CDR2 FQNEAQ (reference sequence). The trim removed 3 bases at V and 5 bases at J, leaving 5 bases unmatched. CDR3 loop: CASSLTGARTEAFF. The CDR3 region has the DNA TGTGCCAGCAGCTTGACAGGGGCGAGGACTGAAGCTTTCTTT.

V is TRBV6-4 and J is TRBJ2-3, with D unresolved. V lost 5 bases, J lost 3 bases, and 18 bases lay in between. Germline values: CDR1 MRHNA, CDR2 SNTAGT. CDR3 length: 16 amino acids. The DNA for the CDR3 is TGTGCCAGCAGTAACGAGGCAGGCGGCATGACAGATACGCAGTATTTT. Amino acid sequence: CASSNEAGGMTDTQYF.

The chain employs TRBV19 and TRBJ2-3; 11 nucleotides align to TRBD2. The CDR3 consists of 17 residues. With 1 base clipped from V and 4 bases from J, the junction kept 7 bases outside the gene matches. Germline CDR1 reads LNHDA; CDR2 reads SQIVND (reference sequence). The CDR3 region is CASSIARLAGKADTQYF. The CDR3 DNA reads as TGTGCCAGTAGTATAGCGCGACTAGCGGGAAAGGCAGATACGCAGTATTTT.

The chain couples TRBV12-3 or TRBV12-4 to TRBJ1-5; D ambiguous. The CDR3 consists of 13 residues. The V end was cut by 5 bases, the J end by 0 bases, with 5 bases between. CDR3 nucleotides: TGTGCCAGCAGTATCCTTAGCAATCAGCCCCAGCATTTT. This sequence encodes CASSILSNQPQHF.

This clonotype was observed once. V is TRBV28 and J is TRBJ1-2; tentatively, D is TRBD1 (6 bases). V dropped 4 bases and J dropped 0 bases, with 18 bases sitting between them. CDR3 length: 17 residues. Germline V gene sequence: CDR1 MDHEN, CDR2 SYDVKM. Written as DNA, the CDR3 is TGTGCCAGCAGTTGGCTTTTGGGGACACTAGCTAACTATGGCTACACCTTC. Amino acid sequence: CASSWLLGTLANYGYTF.

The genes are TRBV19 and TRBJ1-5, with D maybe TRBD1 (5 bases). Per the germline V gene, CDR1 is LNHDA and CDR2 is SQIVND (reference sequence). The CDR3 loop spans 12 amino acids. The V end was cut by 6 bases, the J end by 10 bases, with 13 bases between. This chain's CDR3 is CASSNLRDPQHF. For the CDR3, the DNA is TGTGCCAGTAGCAATCTCCGGGACCCCCAGCATTTT.

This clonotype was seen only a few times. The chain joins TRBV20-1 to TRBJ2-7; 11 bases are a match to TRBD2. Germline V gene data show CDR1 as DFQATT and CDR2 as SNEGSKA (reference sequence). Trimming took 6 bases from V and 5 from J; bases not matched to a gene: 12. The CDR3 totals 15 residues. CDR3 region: CSAPPFSGRADEQYF. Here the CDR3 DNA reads TGCAGTGCCCCACCCTTTAGCGGGAGGGCGGACGAGCAGTACTTC.

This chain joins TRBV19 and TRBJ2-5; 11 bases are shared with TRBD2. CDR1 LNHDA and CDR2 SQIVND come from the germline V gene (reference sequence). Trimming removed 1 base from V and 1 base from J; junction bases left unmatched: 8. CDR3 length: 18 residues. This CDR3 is CASSIVLPGLAAQETQYF. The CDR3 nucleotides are TGTGCCAGTAGTATAGTCCTTCCGGGACTAGCGGCCCAAGAGACCCAGTACTTC. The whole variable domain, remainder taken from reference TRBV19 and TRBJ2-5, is DGGITQSPKYLFRKEGQNVTLSCEQNLNHDAMYWYRQDPGQGLRLIYYSQIVNDFQKGDIAEGYSVSREKKESFPLTVTSAQKNPTAFYLCASSIVLPGLAAQETQYFGPGTRLLVL.

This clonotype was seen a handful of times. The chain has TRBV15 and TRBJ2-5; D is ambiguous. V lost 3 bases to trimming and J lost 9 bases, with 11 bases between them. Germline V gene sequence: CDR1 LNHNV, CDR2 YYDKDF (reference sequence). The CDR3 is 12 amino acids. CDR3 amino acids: CATSSALGSQYF. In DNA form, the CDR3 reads TGTGCCACCAGCAGCGCACTTGGTTCCCAGTACTTC.

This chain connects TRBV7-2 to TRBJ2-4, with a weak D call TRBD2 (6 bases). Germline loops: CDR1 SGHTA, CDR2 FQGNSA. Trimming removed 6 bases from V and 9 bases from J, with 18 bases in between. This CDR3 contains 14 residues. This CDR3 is CASRGGGGRGIQYF. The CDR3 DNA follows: TGTGCCAGCAGGGGGGGTGGGGGACGGGGCATTCAGTACTTC.

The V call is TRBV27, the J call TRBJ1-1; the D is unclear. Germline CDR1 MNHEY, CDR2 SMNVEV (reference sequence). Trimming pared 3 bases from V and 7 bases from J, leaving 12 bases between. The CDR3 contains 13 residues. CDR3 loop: CASSFREGLEAFF. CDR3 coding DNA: TGTGCCAGCAGTTTCCGGGAAGGGCTTGAAGCTTTCTTT.

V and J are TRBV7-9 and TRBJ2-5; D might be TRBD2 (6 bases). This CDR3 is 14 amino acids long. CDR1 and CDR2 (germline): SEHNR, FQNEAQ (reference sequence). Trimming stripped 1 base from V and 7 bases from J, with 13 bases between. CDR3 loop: CASSLVPVGGTQYF. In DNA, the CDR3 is TGTGCCAGCAGCTTAGTACCAGTGGGAGGGACCCAGTACTTC.